Listed below are T cell receptor beta chains from one sample, sequenced in a study of response to subunit inactivated influenza vaccine. From the RT-PCR reads, TCRdb called clonotypes with MiXCR, one entry per CDR3 protein. The profile covers 500,000 to 600,000 distinct CDR3 sequences, with 12% appearing a single time and about a tenth taken by the ten largest. The material sequenced was PBMCs from blood, taken on the day of vaccination. The receptors come from a man aged 45-65 years who received an inactivated influenza vaccine. Each CDR3 is given with its conserved first and last residue.

j_gene,len,v_gene,CDR3aa
TRBJ2-2,18,TRBV28,CASSVTGTSGAYTGELFF
TRBJ2-7,12,TRBV30,CAWSKQSYEQYF
TRBJ2-2,16,TRBV6-1,CASKNGGLADTGELFF
TRBJ2-7,15,TRBV9,CASSVGGTASYEQYF
TRBJ1-1,16,TRBV20-1,CSARARTGTVNTEAFF
TRBJ2-5,15,TRBV6-1,CASRPSTVLQETQYF
TRBJ2-7,14,TRBV27,CASSSGTRGYEQYF
TRBJ2-1,14,TRBV5-1,CASSTDNSYNEQFF
TRBJ2-1,13,TRBV4-3,CASSQASLGEQFF
TRBJ1-2,14,TRBV7-9,CASSLGRGIDGYTF
TRBJ2-5,15,TRBV7-9,CASSPGLAGVKTQYF
TRBJ1-2,12,TRBV20-1,CSARTGSQGYTF
TRBJ2-5,12,TRBV6-5,CASRAGKETQYF
TRBJ1-5,14,TRBV12-3/TRBV12-4,CASRPGTGYQPQHF
TRBJ2-7,12,TRBV6-5,CASSRPRGEQYF
TRBJ1-1,14,TRBV7-2,CASSYTRAKKEAFF
TRBJ1-1,17,TRBV7-8,CASSPQGRGPSGTEAFF
TRBJ1-2,13,TRBV12-3/TRBV12-4,CASRQGSAYGYTF
TRBJ2-2,16,TRBV28,CASSLLLAGDAGELFF
TRBJ2-1,14,TRBV28,CASTSSGAYNEQFF
TRBJ2-1,15,TRBV20-1,CSARTSGRSYNEQFF
TRBJ2-5,13,TRBV5-1,CASRRQGQETQYF
TRBJ2-1,14,TRBV10-2,CASSEPGQGNEQFF
TRBJ2-2,17,TRBV11-2,CASSKAHGRGGTGELFF
TRBJ2-3,14,TRBV12-3/TRBV12-4,CASSPSVSTDTQYF
TRBJ2-4,14,TRBV2,CASSETGTKNIQYF
TRBJ2-1,11,TRBV12-3/TRBV12-4,CAISLGGVGFF
TRBJ2-1,15,TRBV7-2,CASSFFGTSGNEQFF
TRBJ2-3,14,TRBV9,CASSADGSTDTQYF
TRBJ2-5,11,TRBV29-1,CSVERAVTQYF
TRBJ1-1,14,TRBV5-1,CASSSTGLNTEAFF
TRBJ2-7,17,TRBV20-1,CSATRTSGGLSSYEQYF
TRBJ2-6,16,TRBV6-1,CASSSLEGSGANVLTF
TRBJ2-5,15,TRBV5-5,CASSLGVQSQETQYF
TRBJ2-3,17,TRBV3-1,CASSPWLGSGVTDTQYF
TRBJ1-5,15,TRBV28,CASSLLTGRNQPQHF
TRBJ2-7,15,TRBV5-1,CASSLGQALSYEQYF
TRBJ1-5,13,TRBV12-3/TRBV12-4,CASSWQGGWPQHF
TRBJ2-7,13,TRBV28,CASASGGWGEQYF
TRBJ1-5,14,TRBV28,CASRSGQGDQPQHF
TRBJ1-2,14,TRBV7-2,CASSLVGQGSGYTF
TRBJ2-1,20,TRBV11-2,CASSRTGGLAGASSYNEQFF
TRBJ2-1,15,TRBV20-1,CSASPVEDPYNEQFF
TRBJ1-6,14,TRBV25-1,CASSDSGGDSPLHF
TRBJ2-2,15,TRBV5-1,CASSGQGSNTGELFF
TRBJ1-1,15,TRBV11-2,CASSLGRGADTEAFF